The rows below give T cell receptor beta chains drawn from one sample of a study of spatial heterogeneity in lung cancer. Each CDR3 protein gets one entry after TCRdb re-called the 5' RACE reads with MiXCR. The table includes 110,000 or so distinct CDR3 sequences, about 10% detected once. Sequenced here: PBMCs, sampled at follow-up. The receptor source for this set is a female donor with early-stage non-small cell lung cancer. Both conserved end residues are part of each CDR3. D genes are given only for firm matches. Clone size, where shown, is once, few, many, or a class for clones that have expanded.

TRBJ2-3 TRBV7-2 NA many CASSQPPDSRWADTQYF TGTGCCAGCAGCCAACCCCCAGACAGCCGGTGGGCAGATACGCAGTATTTT
TRBJ2-5 TRBV6-5 NA NA CASSFTGRGTQYF TGTGCCAGCAGTTTTACAGGGAGAGGGACCCAGTACTTC
TRBJ1-5 TRBV6-1 NA few CASSDRQYNQPQHF TGTGCCAGCAGTGACAGGCAGTACAATCAGCCCCAGCATTTT
TRBJ2-7 TRBV5-1 TRBD2 few CASSLGSSGSPYEQYF TGCGCCAGCAGCTTGGGGTCTAGCGGGTCTCCCTACGAGCAGTACTTC
TRBJ2-1 TRBV29-1 TRBD1 many CSVDRGDRGNYNEQFF TGCAGCGTTGATCGGGGGGACAGGGGGAATTACAATGAGCAGTTCTTC
TRBJ1-2 TRBV10-2 NA many CASSEGQILNYGYTF TGCGCCAGCAGTGAGGGACAGATATTAAACTATGGCTACACCTTC
TRBJ1-3 TRBV12-3/TRBV12-4 TRBD1 NA CASSLYWGQGFAGNTIYF TGTGCCAGCAGTTTATACTGGGGACAGGGCTTCGCTGGAAACACCATATATTTT
TRBJ2-1 TRBV5-1 TRBD2 many CASSLWAGASGNEQFF TGCGCCAGCAGCTTGTGGGCGGGAGCGTCGGGGAATGAGCAGTTCTTC
TRBJ1-3 TRBV12-3/TRBV12-4 NA few CASSPYNSQFSGNTIYF TGTGCCAGCAGCCCATATAACAGCCAATTCTCTGGAAACACCATATATTTT
TRBJ2-5 TRBV18 NA NA CASSPTQETQYF TGTGCCAGCTCACCAACCCAAGAGACCCAGTACTTC
TRBJ2-7 TRBV10-3 TRBD1 few CAISESTGGNYEQYF TGTGCCATCAGTGAGTCGACAGGGGGCAACTACGAGCAGTACTTC